The rows below give T cell receptor beta chains drawn from one sample of a study of cytomegalovirus exposure and HLA in healthy donors. Here immunoSEQ multiplex PCR was the method, and the copy in TCRdb shows in-frame clones only, minus some. The profile shows 250,000 to 400,000 clones, 88% of them singletons. The sequenced sample consisted of PBMCs. These receptors were collected from a man aged 25-45 years in good health and CMV-seronegative. Each CDR3 is given with its conserved first and last residue. The D gene is left open where the match is weak. Size is stated for part of the rows, as once, few or many counts, or as a class when the clone is expanded.

clone size,J gene,D gene,V gene,CDR3 protein
few,TRBJ1-2,TRBD1,TRBV5-6,CASIWGDRGGYGYTF
once,TRBJ1-6,-,TRBV2,CASSGRSSYNSPLHF
-,TRBJ1-1,-,TRBV15,CATSRDPGRSTEAFF
-,TRBJ1-3,-,TRBV6-1,CASSGGRPNTIYF
-,TRBJ2-1,TRBD2,TRBV5-1,CASSPGTSFQEQFF
-,TRBJ1-1,-,TRBV18,CASSLPDRANTEAFF
once,TRBJ2-2,TRBD2,TRBV7-7,CASSSSPLAGAGELFF
-,TRBJ1-2,TRBD1,TRBV19,CASSITGGYGYTF
-,TRBJ2-1,-,TRBV5-1,CASSLERSSYNEQFF
once,TRBJ2-2,-,TRBV5-6,CASSVRTVNTGELFF
-,TRBJ2-5,-,TRBV7-7,CASSLSGFQETQYF
-,TRBJ2-3,-,TRBV2,CASSDYGSPDTQYF
-,TRBJ1-5,-,TRBV27,CASSAGSQPQHF
-,TRBJ1-2,-,TRBV5-5,CASSPKQGSGYGYTF
-,TRBJ2-7,TRBD1,TRBV7-9,CASSLGAGGLLPYEQYF
-,TRBJ2-2,-,TRBV5-1,CASSLAVVTGELFF
-,TRBJ2-7,-,TRBV19,CASSIDRLRIAEQYF
-,TRBJ2-7,TRBD2,TRBV29-1,CSVATSLTTYEQYF
-,TRBJ1-4,TRBD1,TRBV7-2,CASSLGDRGGGEKLFF
-,TRBJ2-2,TRBD1,TRBV6-4,CASSGDSTGELFF
-,TRBJ2-7,TRBD1,TRBV6-5,CASSKWDRLSYEQYF
-,TRBJ1-2,-,TRBV5-6,CASSLRGTSEPYGYTF
once,TRBJ2-1,TRBD1,TRBV5-1,CASSLEQGVWNEQFF
-,TRBJ2-1,-,TRBV25-1,CASSEQGGFFPNEQFF
-,TRBJ2-7,-,TRBV2,CASRTGTTGGWEQYF
-,TRBJ2-3,TRBD1,TRBV19,CASSKLPGGAADTQYF
-,TRBJ1-2,TRBD1,TRBV6-5,CASSLSGQINYGYTF
-,TRBJ2-5,TRBD1,TRBV15,CATSRDDRGSETQYF
once,TRBJ1-1,-,TRBV5-1,CASSSQGQGGIGAFF
-,TRBJ1-2,TRBD1,TRBV7-2,CASSYRTGGNYGYTF
once,TRBJ1-5,-,TRBV7-2,CASSLISANQPQHF
-,TRBJ1-1,TRBD1,TRBV7-9,CASSGRTGETPGEAFF
-,TRBJ1-5,-,TRBV19,CASKPGTLRSGAQHF
few,TRBJ2-7,TRBD2,TRBV6-1,CASMGEGLSSYEQYF
-,TRBJ2-7,-,TRBV7-9,CASSLGGSAEQYF
once,TRBJ2-5,-,TRBV6-1,CASRGRDPQETQYF
once,TRBJ2-3,-,TRBV4-3,CASSQDWRVADTQYF
-,TRBJ2-3,-,TRBV19,CASSILAGNTQYF
-,TRBJ1-5,TRBD1,TRBV27,CASSSKGTGYSNQPQHF
-,TRBJ2-7,-,TRBV19,CASSSSLGLLSSYEQYF
once,TRBJ2-3,-,TRBV6-1,CASSEARGTDTQYF